Each of the 6 T cell receptor beta chains below was sequenced from the same sample in a study of cytomegalovirus exposure and HLA in healthy donors. PCR involved 60 Vbeta and 13 Jbeta primers. Profiled with immunoSEQ multiplex PCR; TCRdb holds only in-frame clones, not every one. The profile shows 150,000 or so clones, approximately 80% of them singletons. Sequencing was carried out using PBMCs. These receptors were collected from a man under 40 in good health and CMV-seropositive.

The table lists this clone with a few counts. The chain uses TRBV28 and TRBJ1-1, with TRBD1 as a possible D gene (6 bases). Germline V gives CDR1 MDHEN, CDR2 SYDVKM. The CDR3 has 12 amino acids. The V and J ends lost 7 bases and 3 bases respectively, with 9 bases between them. CDR3 in DNA: TGTGCCAGCAAGCAGGGGTACACTGAAGCTTTCTTT. Protein: CASKQGYTEAFF.

The chain couples TRBV5-1 to TRBJ2-7, with D perhaps TRBD2 (5 bases). The germline V and J ends were trimmed by 1 base and 4 bases, with 18 bases remaining between them. The CDR3 consists of 16 residues. CDR1 is SGHRS, CDR2 YFSETQ, per germline. The CDR3 protein is CASSLPQEETKYEQYF. The CDR3 bases are TGCGCCAGCAGCTTGCCTCAGGAGGAGACTAAGTACGAGCAGTACTTC.

The rearrangement links TRBV4-3 to TRBJ1-2, with D perhaps TRBD1 (5 bases). This CDR3 region has 15 residues. Germline V gene data show CDR1 as LGHNA and CDR2 as YSLEER. The ends were cut back, 4 bases at V and 4 bases at J, with 16 bases in the middle. The CDR3 sequence is CASSLGVRTTYGYTF. The CDR3 bases are TGCGCCAGCAGCCTAGGGGTCAGGACGACCTATGGCTACACCTTC.

This chain connects TRBV2 to TRBJ1-1; TRBD1 might be the D (5 bases). This CDR3 has 14 amino acids. Germline-derived CDR1 and CDR2 are SNHLY and FYNNEI. V shed 7 bases and J shed 3 bases, with 15 bases lying between them. The CDR3 loop reads CASTPRVYYTEAFF. CDR3 DNA sequence: TGTGCCAGCACCCCCAGGGTATACTACACTGAAGCTTTCTTT.

Only a few counts were recorded for this clone. J is TRBJ2-1 and V is TRBV7-2; D remains ambiguous. V lost 8 bases and J 3 bases, leaving 5 bases between the germline ends. The CDR3 length is 11 residues. Looked up from germline, CDR1 is SGHTA and CDR2 is FQGNSA. In DNA, the CDR3 is TGTGCCAGCTCCAACTACAATGAGCAGTTCTTC. It encodes CASSNYNEQFF.

V is TRBV18 and J is TRBJ1-6; a possible D gene is TRBD1 (6 bases). The CDR3 totals 14 residues. CDR1 and CDR2 from the germline V gene are KGHSH and LQKENI. Trimming pared 1 base from V and 7 bases from J, leaving 8 bases between. Here the CDR3 reads CASSPRDKNSPLHF. CDR3 nucleotide sequence: TGTGCCAGCTCACCACGGGACAAAAATTCACCCCTCCACTTT.